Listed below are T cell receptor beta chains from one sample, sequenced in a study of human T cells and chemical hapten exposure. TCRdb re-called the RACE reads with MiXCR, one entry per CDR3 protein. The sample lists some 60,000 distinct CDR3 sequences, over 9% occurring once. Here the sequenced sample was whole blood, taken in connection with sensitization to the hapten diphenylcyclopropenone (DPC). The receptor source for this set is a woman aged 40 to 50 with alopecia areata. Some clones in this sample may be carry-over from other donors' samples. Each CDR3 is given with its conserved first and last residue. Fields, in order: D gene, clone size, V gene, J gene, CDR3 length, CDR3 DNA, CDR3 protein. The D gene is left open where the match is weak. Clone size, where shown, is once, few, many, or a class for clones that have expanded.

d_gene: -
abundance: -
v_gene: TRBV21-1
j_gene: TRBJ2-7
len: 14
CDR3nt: TGTGCCAGCGGAGATAGCGGGAGGCCCTACGAGCAGTACTTC
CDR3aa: CASGDSGRPYEQYF

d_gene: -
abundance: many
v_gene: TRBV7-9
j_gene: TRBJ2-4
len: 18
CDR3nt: TGTGCCAGCAGCTCCCCCCCACGGGGACATTCCCGCGGGGACATTCAGTACTTC
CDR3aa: CASSSPPRGHSRGDIQYF

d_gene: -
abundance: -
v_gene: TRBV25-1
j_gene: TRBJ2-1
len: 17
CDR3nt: TGTGCCACCCTGGGGCCGGCACCTCCTCAGCCCTACAATGAGCAGTTCTTC
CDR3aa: CATLGPAPPQPYNEQFF

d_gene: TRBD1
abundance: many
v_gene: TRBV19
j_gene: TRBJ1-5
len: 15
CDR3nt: TGTGCCAGTAGTATTGCAGGGGGCAACAATCAGCCCCAGCATTTT
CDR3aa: CASSIAGGNNQPQHF

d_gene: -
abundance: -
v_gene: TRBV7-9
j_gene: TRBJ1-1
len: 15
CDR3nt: TGTGCCAGCAGTTTTAGGAATTCAGGGATCTCTGAAGCTTTCTTT
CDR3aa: CASSFRNSGISEAFF

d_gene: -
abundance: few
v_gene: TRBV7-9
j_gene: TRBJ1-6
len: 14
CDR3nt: TGTGCCAGCACTGGGTTTGGTGGTAATTCACCCCTCCACTTT
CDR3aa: CASTGFGGNSPLHF

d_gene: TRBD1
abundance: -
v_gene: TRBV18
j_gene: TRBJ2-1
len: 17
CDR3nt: TGTGCCAGCTCACCGACGCTGACAGGGGGCTCGATCAATGAGCAGTTCTTC
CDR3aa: CASSPTLTGGSINEQFF

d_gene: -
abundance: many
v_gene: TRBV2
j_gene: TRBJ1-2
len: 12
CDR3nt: TGTGCCAGCAGCGACAGAAACTATGGCTACACCTTC
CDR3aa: CASSDRNYGYTF

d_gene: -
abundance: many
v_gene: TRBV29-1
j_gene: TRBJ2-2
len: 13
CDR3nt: TGCAGCGTTAGCCCGGCGAACACCGGGGAGCTGTTTTTT
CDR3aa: CSVSPANTGELFF

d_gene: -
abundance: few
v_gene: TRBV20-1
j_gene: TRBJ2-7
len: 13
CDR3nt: TGCAGTGCTCCCGACGAGGGTACCTACGAGCAGTACTTC
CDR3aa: CSAPDEGTYEQYF

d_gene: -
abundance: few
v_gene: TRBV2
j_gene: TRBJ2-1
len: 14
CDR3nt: TGTGCCAGCAGCCCCTACACAAGCGAAGGTGAGCAGTTCTTC
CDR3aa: CASSPYTSEGEQFF

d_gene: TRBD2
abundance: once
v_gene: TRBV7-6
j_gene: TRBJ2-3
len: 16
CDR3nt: TGTGCCAGCAGCTTAAGCGGGGAAGATCCCACAGATACGCAGTATTTT
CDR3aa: CASSLSGEDPTDTQYF

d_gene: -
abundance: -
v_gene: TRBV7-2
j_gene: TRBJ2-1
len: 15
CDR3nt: TGTGCCAGCAGCTTAGTGGCCAGTAGGGGAGGCCAGATGTTCTTC
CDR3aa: CASSLVASRGGQMFF

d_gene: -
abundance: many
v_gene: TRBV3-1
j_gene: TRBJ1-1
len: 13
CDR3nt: TGTGCCAGCAGCCAAACCTGGCTCTCTCCAGCTTTCTTT
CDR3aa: CASSQTWLSPAFF

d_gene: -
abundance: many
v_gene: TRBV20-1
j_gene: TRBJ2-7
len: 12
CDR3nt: TGCAGTGCTAGCGGGAGAGTATACGAGCAGTACTTC
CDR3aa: CSASGRVYEQYF

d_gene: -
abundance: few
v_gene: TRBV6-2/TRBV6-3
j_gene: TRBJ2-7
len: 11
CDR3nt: TGTGCCAGCAGTTACAGATACGAGCAGTACTTC
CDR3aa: CASSYRYEQYF

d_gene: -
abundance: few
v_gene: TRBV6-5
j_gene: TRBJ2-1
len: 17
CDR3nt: TGTGCCAGCAGCCACGGACTCCTTCTAAGCTCCTACAATGAGCAGTTCTTC
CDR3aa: CASSHGLLLSSYNEQFF

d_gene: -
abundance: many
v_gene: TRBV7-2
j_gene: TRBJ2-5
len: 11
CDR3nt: TGTGCCAGCAGCTCAGGGGAGACCCAGTACTTC
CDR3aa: CASSSGETQYF

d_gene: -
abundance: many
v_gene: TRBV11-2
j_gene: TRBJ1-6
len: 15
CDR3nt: TGTGCCAGCAGCTTAGAGGCCACCCATAATTCACCCCTCCACTTT
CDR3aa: CASSLEATHNSPLHF

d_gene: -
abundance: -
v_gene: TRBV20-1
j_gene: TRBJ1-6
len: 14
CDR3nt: TGCAGTGCTGATCCGACCGGGACCGATTTACCCCTCCACTTT
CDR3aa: CSADPTGTDLPLHF

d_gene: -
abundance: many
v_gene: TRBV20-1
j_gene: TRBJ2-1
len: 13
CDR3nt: TGCAGTGCCCCTGGGCGGGGTTACAATGAGCAGTTCTTC
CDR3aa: CSAPGRGYNEQFF

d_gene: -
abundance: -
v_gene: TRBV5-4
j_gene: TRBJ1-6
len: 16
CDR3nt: TGTGCCAGCAGCTTGGCCGGGGGAGCGAATAATTCACCCCTCCACTTT
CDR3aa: CASSLAGGANNSPLHF

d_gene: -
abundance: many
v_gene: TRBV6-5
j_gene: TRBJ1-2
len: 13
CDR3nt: TGTGCCAGCAGCCGACAGCAACTCTATGGCTACACCTTC
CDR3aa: CASSRQQLYGYTF

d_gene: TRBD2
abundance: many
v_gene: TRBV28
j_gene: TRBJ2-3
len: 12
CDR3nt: TGTGCCAGCCTCCTAGCGGGGGCAACGCAGTATTTT
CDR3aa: CASLLAGATQYF